This TCR beta chain was recovered during a study of metastatic and nonmetastatic thyroid tumors. Study-level background: For malignant and benign thyroid patients, tumor or nodule tissue and blood were the sources whose repertoires were compared.

This clone has a count of ten or more. Its antigen is as yet unknown. In the same sample, other DNA sequences code for this CDR3. How the authors handled the data: The study's classifier, a distant-metastasis tool for papillary thyroid cancer, was built using CDR3 differences across clinicopathological groups. TCRdb re-called the PCR reads through MiXCR. The V and J calls and clone size are TCRdb's, not the authors'. This sample has roughly 75,000 clones, with roughly an eighth found just once. Patients underwent thyroid surgery, and none had received any treatment before it. The CDR3 runs to 15 residues. V lost 4 bases and J lost 10, with 21 bases in between. Per the germline V gene, CDR1 is SGDLS and CDR2 is YYNGEE. The study's findings and limits: Reported TCR beta diversity, measured in blood and tumor, was significantly higher for malignant thyroid tumors than for benign nodules.

This chain joins TRBV9 and TRBJ2-1; D is unresolved. The clonotype was recovered from a female donor with papillary thyroid cancer or a benign thyroid nodule (not recorded which). Some clones in this sample may be carry-over from other donors' samples. Source material: tumor tissue. The CDR3 reads CASSSTRELASEQFF. CDR3 coding DNA: TGTGCCAGCAGCAGTACCCGTGAATTGGCGTCCGAGCAGTTCTTC.